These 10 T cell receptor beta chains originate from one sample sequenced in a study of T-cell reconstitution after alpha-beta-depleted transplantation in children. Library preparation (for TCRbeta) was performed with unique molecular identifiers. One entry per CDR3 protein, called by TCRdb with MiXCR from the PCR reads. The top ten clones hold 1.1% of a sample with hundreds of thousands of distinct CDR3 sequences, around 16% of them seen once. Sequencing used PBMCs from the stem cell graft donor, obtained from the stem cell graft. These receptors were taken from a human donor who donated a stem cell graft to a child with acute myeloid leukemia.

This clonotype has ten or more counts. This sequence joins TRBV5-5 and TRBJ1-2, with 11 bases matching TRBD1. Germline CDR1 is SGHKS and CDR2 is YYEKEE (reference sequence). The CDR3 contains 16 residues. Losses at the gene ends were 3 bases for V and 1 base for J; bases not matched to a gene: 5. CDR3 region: CASSSDRGQRNYGYTF. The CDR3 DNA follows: TGTGCCAGCAGCTCGGACAGGGGGCAACGTAACTATGGCTACACCTTC. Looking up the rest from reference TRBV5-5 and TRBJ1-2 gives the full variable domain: DAGVTQSPTHLIKTRGQQVTLRCSPISGHKSVSWYQQVLGQGPQFIFQYYEKEERGRGNFPDRFSARQFPNYSSELNVNALLLGDSALYLCASSSDRGQRNYGYTFGSGTRLTVV.

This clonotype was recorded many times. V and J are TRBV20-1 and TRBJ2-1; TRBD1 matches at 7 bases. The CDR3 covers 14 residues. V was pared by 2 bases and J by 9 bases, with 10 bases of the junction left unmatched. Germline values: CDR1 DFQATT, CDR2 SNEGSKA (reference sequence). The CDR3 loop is CSARLGGFHTEQFF. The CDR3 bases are TGCAGTGCTAGACTAGGGGGCTTCCATACTGAGCAGTTCTTC.

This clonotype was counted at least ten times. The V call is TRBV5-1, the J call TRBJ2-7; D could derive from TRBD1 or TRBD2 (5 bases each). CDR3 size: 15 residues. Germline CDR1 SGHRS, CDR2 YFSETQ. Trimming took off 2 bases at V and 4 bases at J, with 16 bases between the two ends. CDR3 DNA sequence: TGCGCCAGCAGCTTAGGACCTGGGACCGGTTACGAGCAGTACGTC. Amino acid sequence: CASSLGPGTGYEQYV.

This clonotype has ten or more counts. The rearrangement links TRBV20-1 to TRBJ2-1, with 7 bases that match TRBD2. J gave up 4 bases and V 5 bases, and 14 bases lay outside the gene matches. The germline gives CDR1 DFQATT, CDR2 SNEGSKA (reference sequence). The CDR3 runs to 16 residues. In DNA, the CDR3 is TGCAGTGCTCGAGCGGGGCGGGACCGCCCTTACAATGAGCAGTTCTTC. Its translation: CSARAGRDRPYNEQFF.

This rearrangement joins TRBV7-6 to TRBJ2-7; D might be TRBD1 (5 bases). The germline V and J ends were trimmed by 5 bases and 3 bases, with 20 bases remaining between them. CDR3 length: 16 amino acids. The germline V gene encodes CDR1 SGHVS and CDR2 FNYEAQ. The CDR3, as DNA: TGTGCCAGCAGCCCAGGTAAACGAACAGGTTTCTACGAGCAGTACGTC. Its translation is CASSPGKRTGFYEQYV.

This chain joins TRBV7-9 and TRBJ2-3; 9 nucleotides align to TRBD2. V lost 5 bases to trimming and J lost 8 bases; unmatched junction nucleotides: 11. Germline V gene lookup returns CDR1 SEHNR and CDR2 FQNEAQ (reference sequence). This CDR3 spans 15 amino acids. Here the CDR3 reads CASSATGTSMGTQYF. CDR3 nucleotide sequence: TGTGCCAGCAGCGCAACCGGGACTAGCATGGGTACGCAGTATTTT.

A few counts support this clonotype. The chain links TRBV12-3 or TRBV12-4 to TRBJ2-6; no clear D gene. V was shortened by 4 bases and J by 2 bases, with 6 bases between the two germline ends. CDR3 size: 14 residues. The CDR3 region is CASSWTPGANVLTF. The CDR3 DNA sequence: TGTGCCAGCAGTTGGACCCCTGGGGCCAACGTCCTGACTTTC.

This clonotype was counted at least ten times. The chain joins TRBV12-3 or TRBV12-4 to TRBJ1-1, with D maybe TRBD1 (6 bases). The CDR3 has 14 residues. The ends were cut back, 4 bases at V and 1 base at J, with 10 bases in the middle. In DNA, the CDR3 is TGTGCCAGCAGTTATACAGGGTGGAACACTGAAGCTTTCTTT. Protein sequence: CASSYTGWNTEAFF.

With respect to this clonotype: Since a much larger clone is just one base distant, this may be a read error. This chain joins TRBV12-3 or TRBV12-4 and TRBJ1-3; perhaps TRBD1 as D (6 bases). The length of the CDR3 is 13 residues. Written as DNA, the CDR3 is TGTGCCAGCTTGGGGGCCCCTGGAAACAGCATATATTTT. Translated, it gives CASLGAPGNSIYF.

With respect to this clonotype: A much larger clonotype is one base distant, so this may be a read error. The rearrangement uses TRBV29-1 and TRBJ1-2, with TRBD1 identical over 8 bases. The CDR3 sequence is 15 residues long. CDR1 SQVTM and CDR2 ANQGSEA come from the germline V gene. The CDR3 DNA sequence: TGCAGTGCCGGGACAGGCCTCTCCCCCGACTATGGCTACAACTTC. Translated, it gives CSAGTGLSPDYGYNF.